The 13 T cell receptor beta chains below all came from one sample that was sequenced in a study of shared clonotypes between healthy human individuals. The repertoire was sequenced with immunoSEQ multiplex PCR; TCRdb's copy has only in-frame clones and lacks some. The table lists millions of clones, 85% to 95% of them singletons. The sequenced sample was naive CD4+ T cells sorted from blood. Subset indicated: CD45RA+ positively selected. The receptors stem from a man between 18 and 29 years old in good health.

The CDR3 loop is CAWSRDLLSNQPQHF. The CDR3 DNA reads as TGTGCCTGGAGTAGGGACCTATTGAGCAATCAGCCCCAGCATTTT. The chain recombines TRBV30 with TRBJ1-5, with D perhaps matching TRBD1 (5 bases). The CDR3 has 15 amino acids. V lost 2 bases, J lost 1 base, and 12 bases lay in between. Germline CDR1 GTSNPN, CDR2 SVGIG (reference sequence).

J is TRBJ2-3 and V is TRBV5-1; tentatively, D is TRBD2 (6 bases). Germline loops: CDR1 SGHRS, CDR2 YFSETQ. The V gene lost 1 base and the J gene lost 0 bases, with 30 bases spanning the gap. This CDR3 contains 22 residues. The CDR3, as DNA: TGCGCCAGCAGCTTGTTGGAGGGAAGTCAAGAAGAGGGCAGTCTGAGCACAGATACGCAGTATTTT. Protein product: CASSLLEGSQEEGSLSTDTQYF.

This sequence joins TRBV11-2 and TRBJ1-2; no definite D call. Germline-derived CDR1 and CDR2 are SGHAT and FQNNGV. This CDR3 contains 14 residues. V gave up 2 bases and J gave up 2 bases, with 9 bases separating them. The chain's CDR3 is CASSLSRENYGYTF. CDR3 nucleotides: TGTGCCAGCAGCTTAAGTAGGGAAAACTATGGCTACACCTTC.

This chain connects TRBV6-6 to TRBJ1-1; possible D gene TRBD1, 5 bases. The length of the CDR3 is 14 residues. Trimming removed 5 bases at V and 1 base at J, with 11 bases between. Per germline, CDR1 MNHNY and CDR2 SVGAGI (reference sequence). The CDR3 here is CASSRIQANTEAFF. The CDR3, as DNA: TGTGCCAGCAGTCGTATACAGGCGAACACTGAAGCTTTCTTT.

This chain uses TRBV4-1 with TRBJ2-5; D ambiguous. The V and J ends lost 4 bases and 5 bases respectively, with 11 bases between them. There are 13 residues in the CDR3. Germline CDR1 and CDR2: MGHRA and YSYEKL. CDR3 in amino acids: CASSPLLSETQYF. CDR3 sequence (DNA): TGCGCCAGCAGCCCGCTACTTTCGGAGACCCAGTACTTC.

Written as DNA, the CDR3 is TGTGCCAGCAGAAGCCCGGGAACCTACGAGCAGTACTTC. Amino acid sequence: CASRSPGTYEQYF. J is TRBJ2-7 and V is TRBV28, with a tentative D call TRBD2 (5 bases). The CDR3 is made up of 13 amino acids. V shed 6 bases and J shed 2 bases, with 11 bases lying between them. The germline CDR1 and CDR2 sequences are MDHEN and SYDVKM.

The genes are TRBV15 and TRBJ2-3, with D tentatively TRBD2 (5 bases). V was pared by 1 base and J by 6 bases, with 5 bases between. Germline CDR1 reads LNHNV; CDR2 reads YYDKDF (reference sequence). The CDR3 has 12 residues. CDR3 protein: CATSRGEDTQYF. The CDR3 DNA follows: TGTGCCACCAGCAGAGGGGAGGATACGCAGTATTTT.

This chain links TRBV5-1 with TRBJ2-5, with 12 bases matching TRBD2. Looked up from germline, CDR1 is SGHRS and CDR2 is YFSETQ. V lost 6 bases and J lost 5; bases outside the gene matches: 5. This CDR3 has 14 residues. The CDR3 loop is CASKTSGSWETQYF. The CDR3 nucleotides are TGCGCCAGCAAGACTAGCGGGAGTTGGGAGACCCAGTACTTC.

This chain joins TRBV5-5 and TRBJ2-3; the D gene is possibly TRBD2 (5 bases). CDR1 is SGHKS and CDR2 is YYEKEE in the germline V gene (reference sequence). V lost 0 bases and J lost 2, with 10 bases in between. CDR3 length: 15 residues. CDR3 coding DNA: TGTGCCAGCAGCTTGGTCGGGGTCCCCACAGATACGCAGTATTTT. It codes for CASSLVGVPTDTQYF. The whole variable domain, filled in from reference TRBV5-5 and TRBJ2-3, reads DAGVTQSPTHLIKTRGQQVTLRCSPISGHKSVSWYQQVLGQGPQFIFQYYEKEERGRGNFPDRFSARQFPNYSSELNVNALLLGDSALYLCASSLVGVPTDTQYFGPGTRLTVL.

The gene calls are TRBV7-9 and TRBJ1-5; perhaps TRBD1 as D (5 bases). This CDR3 comprises 14 residues. Between the trimmed V and J ends, which lost 5 bases and 3 bases, there was a span of 11 bases. Germline CDR1 reads SEHNR; CDR2 reads FQNEAQ (reference sequence). For the CDR3, the DNA is TGTGCCAGCAGCCCGGGACGGTTCAATCAGCCCCAGCATTTT. Protein sequence: CASSPGRFNQPQHF.

This chain links TRBV6-5 with TRBJ1-6; D unresolved. The V gene lost 7 bases and the J gene lost 10 bases, with 14 bases spanning the gap. The CDR3 totals 13 residues. CDR1 and CDR2 (germline): MNHEY, SVGAGI. CDR3 amino acids: CASIMGVVSPLHF. In DNA form, the CDR3 reads TGTGCCAGCATCATGGGTGTGGTCTCACCCCTCCACTTT.

Turning to this clone: The same CDR3 arises from other DNA sequences in this sample as well. The chain links TRBV6-5 to TRBJ2-2; D may be TRBD2 (6 bases). The CDR3 extends over 15 amino acids. Germline values: CDR1 MNHEY, CDR2 SVGAGI. Between the trimmed V and J ends, which lost 6 bases and 2 bases, there was a span of 13 bases. The CDR3 here is CASRRGTPNTGELFF. The CDR3 nucleotides read TGTGCCAGCAGACGTGGGACTCCAAACACCGGGGAGCTGTTTTTT.

The genes are TRBV2 and TRBJ2-7; 7 bases fit TRBD2. CDR1 SNHLY and CDR2 FYNNEI come from the germline V gene. The CDR3 consists of 13 residues. The CDR3 DNA follows: TGTGCTACCGGCGGGGGAATCTCCTACGAGCAGTACTTC. Translating gives CATGGGISYEQYF. The full variable domain, completed using reference TRBV2 and TRBJ2-7, is EPEVTQTPSHQVTQMGQEVILRCVPISNHLYFYWYRQILGQKVEFLVSFYNNEISEKSEIFDDQFSVERPDGSNFTLKIRSTKLEDSAMYFCATGGGISYEQYFGPGTRLTVT.